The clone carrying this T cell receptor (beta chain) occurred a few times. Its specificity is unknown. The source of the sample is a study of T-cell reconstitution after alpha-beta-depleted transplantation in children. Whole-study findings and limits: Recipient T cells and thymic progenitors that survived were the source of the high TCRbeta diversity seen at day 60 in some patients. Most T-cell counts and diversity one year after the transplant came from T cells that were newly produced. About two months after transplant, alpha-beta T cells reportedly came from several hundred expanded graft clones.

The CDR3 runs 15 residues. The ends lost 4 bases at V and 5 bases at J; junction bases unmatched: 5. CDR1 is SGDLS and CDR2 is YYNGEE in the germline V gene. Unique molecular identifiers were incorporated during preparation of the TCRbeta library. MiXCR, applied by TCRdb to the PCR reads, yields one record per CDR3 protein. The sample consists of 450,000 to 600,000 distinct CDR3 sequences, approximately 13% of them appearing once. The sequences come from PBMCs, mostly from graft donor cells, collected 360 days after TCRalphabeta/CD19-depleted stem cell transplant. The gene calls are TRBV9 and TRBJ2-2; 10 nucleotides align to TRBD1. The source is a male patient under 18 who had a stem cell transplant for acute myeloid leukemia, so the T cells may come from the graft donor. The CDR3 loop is CASSIDRGRTGELFF. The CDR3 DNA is TGTGCCAGCAGCATTGACAGGGGGCGGACCGGGGAGCTGTTTTTT.